A single sample is the source of the 22 T cell receptor beta chains below, sequenced in a study of blood T cell repertoires in COVID-19. Assay: immunoSEQ multiplex PCR; the TCRdb copy retains only in-frame clones and omits some. The sample lists approximately 92,000 clones; around 84% were seen once. The specimen was peripheral blood. These receptors were taken from a woman in her sixties or seventies in a cohort sampled during active or convalescent COVID-19.

The chain has TRBV28 and TRBJ1-5; D unclear. The germline gives CDR1 MDHEN, CDR2 SYDVKM. The CDR3 totals 11 residues. Trimming took off 4 bases at V and 6 bases at J, with 4 bases between the two ends. The CDR3 region is CASSSFQPQHF. CDR3 DNA sequence: TGTGCCAGCAGTTCGTTTCAGCCCCAGCATTTT.

V gene TRBV2 combines with J gene TRBJ2-3; 10 bases map to TRBD2. The V and J ends lost 7 bases and 1 base, in that order; junction bases with no gene match: 5. CDR1 and CDR2 from the germline V gene are SNHLY and FYNNEI. CDR3 length equals 15 residues. The CDR3 DNA sequence: TGTGCCAGCAACCCTAGCGGGGGCCGCACAGATACGCAGTATTTT. Translated, it gives CASNPSGGRTDTQYF.

The rearrangement links TRBV2 to TRBJ1-6, with D maybe TRBD1 (5 bases). V lost 8 bases and J lost 5, with 10 bases in between. The CDR3 is made up of 13 amino acids. In germline, CDR1 is SNHLY, CDR2 FYNNEI. The DNA of the CDR3 is TGTGCCAGCGGGGCAGGGAATAATTCACCCCTCCACTTT. It specifies CASGAGNNSPLHF.

The chain couples TRBV25-1 to TRBJ2-2; D unclear. The V gene's germline CDR1 is MGHDK and CDR2 SYGVNS. The CDR3 is made up of 17 amino acids. Trimming removed 2 bases from V and 0 bases from J, with 13 bases in between. Written as DNA, the CDR3 is TGTGCCAGCAGTGAACTAAGGCGCGGAGCGAACACCGGGGAGCTGTTTTTT. This codes for CASSELRRGANTGELFF.

The chain carries TRBV2 and TRBJ1-2; D is perhaps TRBD1 (6 bases). Germline V lookup: CDR1 SNHLY, CDR2 FYNNEI. Trimming shortened V by 5 bases and J by 2 bases, and 12 bases separated the two germline ends. The CDR3 runs to 14 residues. The CDR3 region has the DNA TGTGCCAGCAGTAAACAGGGTATCAACTATGGCTACACCTTC. This translates into CASSKQGINYGYTF.

The chain employs TRBV7-9 and TRBJ1-2; 8 bases are a match to TRBD1. V lost 5 bases and J lost 6; bases outside the gene matches: 11. Germline CDR1 and CDR2: SEHNR and FQNEAQ (reference sequence). The CDR3 length is 15 residues. In DNA form, the CDR3 reads TGTGCCAGCAGCCCTGCGACAGGGGCGAAGAATGGCTACACCTTC. Translation gives CASSPATGAKNGYTF.

This clone was picked up one time. This chain uses TRBV18 with TRBJ2-4; D is perhaps TRBD2 (5 bases). CDR1 is KGHSH, CDR2 LQKENI, per germline. With 6 bases removed from V and 2 bases from J, the gap between germline ends came to 23 bases. This CDR3 spans 18 amino acids. The DNA of the CDR3 is TGTGCCAGCTCGCCCATAGGCACCGGGGTCGGCCCCAAAAACATTCAGTACTTC. Its protein product is CASSPIGTGVGPKNIQYF.

V usage is TRBV5-6 and J usage is TRBJ1-4; D perhaps matches TRBD1 (5 bases). Germline CDR1 SGHDT, CDR2 YYEEEE. The CDR3 totals 18 residues. Trimming removed 4 bases at V and 2 bases at J, with 21 bases between. The CDR3 reads CASSTENPGYYTNEKLFF. CDR3 nucleotide sequence: TGTGCCAGCAGCACCGAAAACCCAGGGTATTACACTAATGAAAAACTGTTTTTT. The whole variable domain, remainder taken from reference TRBV5-6 and TRBJ1-4, is DAGVTQSPTHLIKTRGQQVTLRCSPKSGHDTVSWYQQALGQGPQFIFQYYEEEERQRGNFPDRFSGHQFPNYSSELNVNALLLGDSALYLCASSTENPGYYTNEKLFFGSGTQLSVL.

The V and J genes are TRBV20-1 and TRBJ1-2, with TRBD1 matching over 9 bases. The trim removed 3 bases at V and 8 bases at J, leaving 10 bases unmatched. From germline, CDR1 is DFQATT and CDR2 SNEGSKA (reference sequence). This CDR3 is 14 amino acids long. This chain's CDR3 is CSASGTTGGWGYTF. DNA of the CDR3: TGCAGTGCTAGTGGGACAACAGGGGGCTGGGGCTACACCTTC.

CDR3 sequence: CSALQAREQYF. The CDR3 DNA reads TGCAGTGCCCTACAGGCCAGGGAGCAGTACTTC. This rearrangement joins TRBV20-1 to TRBJ2-7; weak D call: TRBD1 (5 bases). Deletions cut 6 bases from V and 7 bases from J, with 13 bases between. CDR3 size: 11 residues. Per germline, CDR1 DFQATT and CDR2 SNEGSKA (reference sequence).

The J gene is TRBJ2-5, the V gene TRBV7-9; 7 bases map to TRBD2. Germline values: CDR1 SEHNR, CDR2 FQNEAQ (reference sequence). V was clipped by 5 bases and J by 2 bases; unmatched bases: 5. The CDR3 extends over 14 amino acids. CDR3 residues: CASSPWTRQETQYF. CDR3 DNA: TGTGCCAGCAGCCCATGGACTAGACAAGAGACCCAGTACTTC.

This clone was detected once. This rearrangement joins TRBV5-1 to TRBJ1-4; D is undetermined. The CDR3 contains 15 residues. Germline assignment: CDR1 SGHRS and CDR2 YFSETQ. Trimming cost V 4 bases and J 5 bases, with 15 bases left between them. The chain's CDR3 is CASSPGGQPNEKLFF. CDR3 bases: TGCGCCAGCAGCCCCGGTGGGCAGCCGAATGAAAAACTGTTTTTT.

The V gene is TRBV7-9, the J gene TRBJ2-4; TRBD1 might be the D (5 bases). Germline loops: CDR1 SEHNR, CDR2 FQNEAQ (reference sequence). Trimming removed 4 bases from V and 0 bases from J, with 7 bases in between. The CDR3 has 14 amino acids. The CDR3 bases are TGTGCCAGCAGCTCGACAGTAGCCAAAAACATTCAGTACTTC. Its protein is CASSSTVAKNIQYF.

The V gene is TRBV5-1, the J gene TRBJ1-1; 8 positions match TRBD1. Germline V lookup: CDR1 SGHRS, CDR2 YFSETQ. This CDR3 is built from 14 residues. V was pared by 5 bases and J by 1 base, with 4 bases of the junction left unmatched. The CDR3 nucleotides are TGCGCCAGCAGACCGACAGGGGAGAACACTGAAGCTTTCTTT. Its protein product is CASRPTGENTEAFF.

The chain employs TRBV5-4 and TRBJ1-1; 7 bases match TRBD1. Germline V lookup: CDR1 SGHNT, CDR2 YYREEE (reference sequence). The CDR3 has 15 amino acids. The V segment lost 2 bases and the J segment 4 bases; nucleotides outside the gene matches: 8. The CDR3 DNA reads TGTGCCAGCAGCTTTTTGAAGGGGGCTATCACTGAAGCTTTCTTT. Protein sequence: CASSFLKGAITEAFF.

This clone occurred a few times. The chain combines TRBV19 with TRBJ1-5; D may be TRBD1 (6 bases). V lost 3 bases, J lost 7 bases, and 22 bases lay in between. Germline assignment: CDR1 LNHDA and CDR2 SQIVND (reference sequence). The CDR3 runs 17 residues. The CDR3 bases are TGTGCCAGTAGTATGACTTGGACGGGACAAGGGGAGCAGCCCCAGCATTTT. It is translated as CASSMTWTGQGEQPQHF. The whole variable domain, remainder taken from reference TRBV19 and TRBJ1-5, is DGGITQSPKYLFRKEGQNVTLSCEQNLNHDAMYWYRQDPGQGLRLIYYSQIVNDFQKGDIAEGYSVSREKKESFPLTVTSAQKNPTAFYLCASSMTWTGQGEQPQHFGDGTRLSIL.

The V gene is TRBV24-1, the J gene TRBJ1-5; 8 bases match TRBD1. The CDR3 is 16 amino acids. In germline, CDR1 is KGHDR, CDR2 SFDVKD. The V and J ends lost 1 base and 5 bases, in that order; junction bases with no gene match: 6. CDR3 protein: CATSDLIQGDDQPQHF. The CDR3, as DNA: TGTGCCACCAGTGATTTAATACAGGGGGACGATCAGCCCCAGCATTTT.

The chain uses TRBV18 and TRBJ2-2; weak D call: TRBD2 (6 bases). The CDR3 covers 15 residues. Germline V gene lookup returns CDR1 KGHSH and CDR2 LQKENI. V lost 3 bases and J 4 bases, leaving 12 bases between the germline ends. The CDR3 spells CASSPDYGGTGELFF. CDR3 nucleotide sequence: TGTGCCAGCTCACCGGACTACGGGGGCACCGGGGAGCTGTTTTTT.

This chain joins TRBV5-1 and TRBJ2-1; TRBD2 aligns across 13 bases. Germline CDR1 SGHRS, CDR2 YFSETQ. The V gene end was trimmed by 5 bases and the J gene end by 10 bases; junction bases not matched to a gene: 9. This CDR3 spans 15 amino acids. CDR3 coding DNA: TGCGCCAGCAGGGGGGGACTAGCGGGATCAGGAGAGCAGTTCTTC. It is translated as CASRGGLAGSGEQFF.

The rearrangement links TRBV5-1 to TRBJ1-1; TRBD1 is a possible D gene (6 bases). With 3 bases removed from V and 0 bases from J, the gap between germline ends came to 12 bases. CDR1 and CDR2 from the germline V gene are SGHRS and YFSETQ. The CDR3 totals 15 residues. In nucleotides, the CDR3 is TGCGCCAGCAGCTACCGACAGGATATGAACACTGAAGCTTTCTTT. This translates into CASSYRQDMNTEAFF.

This clone was observed a single time. V usage is TRBV24-1 and J usage is TRBJ2-1; 9 bases align to TRBD1. V shed 4 bases, J shed 3 bases, and the junction held 6 bases outside the gene matches. The CDR3 covers 16 residues. Per the germline V gene, CDR1 is KGHDR and CDR2 is SFDVKD. The CDR3 sequence: CATSEQGQGFYNEQFF. CDR3 sequence (DNA): TGTGCCACCAGTGAGCAGGGACAGGGATTCTACAATGAGCAGTTCTTC.

V usage is TRBV19 and J usage is TRBJ2-3; 8 positions match TRBD2. V lost 10 bases, J lost 4 bases, and 7 bases stayed unmatched. There are 13 residues in the CDR3. From germline, CDR1 is LNHDA and CDR2 SQIVND (reference sequence). CDR3 residues: CATKGLGADTQYF. CDR3 sequence (DNA): TGTGCCACCAAGGGACTAGGGGCAGATACGCAGTATTTT. Drawing the rest from reference TRBV19 and TRBJ2-3, the complete variable domain is DGGITQSPKYLFRKEGQNVTLSCEQNLNHDAMYWYRQDPGQGLRLIYYSQIVNDFQKGDIAEGYSVSREKKESFPLTVTSAQKNPTAFYLCATKGLGADTQYFGPGTRLTVL.